This T cell receptor (beta chain) was captured by sequencing in a study of shared clonotypes between healthy human individuals. Between the trimmed V and J ends, which lost 0 bases and 3 bases, there was a span of 10 bases. The germline V gene has CDR1 SGHKS and CDR2 YYEKEE (reference sequence). This CDR3 spans 14 amino acids. Repertoires were generated with immunoSEQ multiplex PCR, while TCRdb's copy carries only in-frame clones and drops some. This sample carries hundreds of thousands of clones, over 65% of them seen once, and the ten largest clones take under 13%. The chain employs TRBV5-5 and TRBJ2-7; D unresolved. The specimen sequenced was memory CD4+ T cells sorted from blood. Stated subset: CD45RA-negative fraction. This clonotype originated in a man under 40 in good health. CDR3 in DNA: TGTGCCAGCAGCTTGGCCGCGAACTTCTACGAGCAGTACTTC. As protein: CASSLAANFYEQYF.